This record concerns one T cell receptor beta chain sequence. The antigen is not known. The data belong to a study of blood T cells in healthy people across ages. In the study overall: Template switching caught about one barcoded beta molecule for each two T cells.

A second PCR of roughly 6 to 12 cycles used a sample-barcoded 5' primer and a J-beta primer mix. A single record per CDR3 protein comes from TCRdb applying MiXCR to the 5' RACE reads. The sample consists of over 1,200,000 distinct CDR3 sequences, approximately 63% of them appearing once. Study conclusions and caveats: Per million T cells, the diversity of TCR beta decreased roughly linearly as age advanced.

Total RNA extraction produced at least 5.5 micrograms (per sample) for the study. Looked up from germline, CDR1 is MGHRA and CDR2 is YSYEKL. The CDR3 consists of 14 residues. The chain couples TRBV4-1 to TRBJ2-5; 7 bases fit TRBD2. The J call may be in error: the DNA end matches TRBJ2-7 better. Material for sequencing was blood. The clonotype was recovered from a man aged 18 to 30 in good health. This CDR3 is CASSQEAGFGEQYF. CDR3 DNA sequence: TGCGCCAGCAGCCAAGAAGCGGGGTTCGGCGAGCAGTACTTC.